This TCR beta chain appears in the sequencing data of a study of cytomegalovirus exposure and HLA in healthy donors. In germline, CDR1 is SGHRS, CDR2 YFSETQ. J was trimmed by 2 bases and V by 1 base; bases with no gene match: 4. The CDR3 contains 15 residues. The PCR had 60 Vbeta and 13 Jbeta primers. TCRdb keeps only in-frame clones here, not all; method: immunoSEQ multiplex PCR. The data hold under 200,000 clones, with approximately 78% observed a single time. The source material was PBMCs. The source of this sequence is a woman aged 18-29 years in good health and CMV-seronegative. The J gene is TRBJ2-3, the V gene TRBV5-1, with 7 bases fitting TRBD2. In DNA form, the CDR3 reads TGCGCCAGCAGCTTGTTGGGAGGGAACACAGATACGCAGTATTTT. Its protein product is CASSLLGGNTDTQYF.